The 20 T cell receptor beta chains below all came from one sample that was sequenced in a study of T cells in Graves' hyperthyroidism and ophthalmopathy. TCR beta CDR3 regions were amplified from RNA transcripts. Primed by the HTBI set, a first-round RT-PCR was run on the TCR CDR3. A single record per CDR3 protein comes from TCRdb applying MiXCR to the multiplex PCR reads. Of roughly 740,000 distinct CDR3 sequences in the sample, about 15% were seen once. Sequencing used blood. Every receptor here comes from a young man with Graves' hyperthyroidism.

The rearrangement joins TRBV9 to TRBJ2-3; no firm D call. In germline, CDR1 is SGDLS, CDR2 YYNGEE. Between the trimmed V and J ends, which lost 0 bases and 5 bases, there was a span of 7 bases. The CDR3 is 13 residues long. CDR3: CASSVEKRDTQYF. The CDR3 DNA is TGTGCCAGCAGCGTAGAAAAAAGAGATACGCAGTATTTT.

This clonotype was recorded many times. The J gene is TRBJ2-2, the V gene TRBV28; D tentatively fits TRBD1 or TRBD2 (6 bases each). Trimming stripped 10 bases from V and 13 bases from J, with 22 bases between. Germline lookup yields CDR1 MDHEN and CDR2 SYDVKM. The CDR3 extends over 13 amino acids. CDR3 nucleotide sequence: TGTGCCACCCTCCCGGGACTGGGGGGCGGGCTGTTTTTT. Its protein is CATLPGLGGGLFF. The variable domain in full, completed from reference TRBV28 and TRBJ2-2, reads DVKVTQSSRYLVKRTGEKVFLECVQDMDHENMFWYRQDPGLGLRLIYFSYDVKMKEKGDIPEGYSVSREKKERFSLILESASTNQTSMYLCATLPGLGGGLFFGEGSRLTVL.

The chain couples TRBV7-8 to TRBJ2-5; 8 bases are a match to TRBD1. V lost 5 bases, J lost 5 bases, and 7 bases stayed unmatched. There are 14 residues in the CDR3. Per the germline V gene, CDR1 is SGHVS and CDR2 is FQNEAQ. CDR3 in DNA: TGTGCCAGCAGCCAAGGACAGGGAGTGGAGACCCAGTACTTC. The encoded protein is CASSQGQGVETQYF.

V is TRBV7-2 and J is TRBJ1-5; D not certain. CDR1 is SGHTA and CDR2 is FQGNSA in the germline V gene. V lost 2 bases and J lost 2, with 13 bases in between. The CDR3 runs 16 residues. Written as DNA, the CDR3 is TGTGCCAGCAGCTTAAGAGTCCCCGAGGGCAATCAGCCCCAGCATTTT. Protein: CASSLRVPEGNQPQHF.

Points on this clonotype: A clone one base away is much larger, so this may be a read error. This sequence joins TRBV6-5 and TRBJ2-7; 9 bases fit TRBD1. The CDR3 runs to 15 residues. Germline lookup yields CDR1 MNHEY and CDR2 SVGAGI. J gave up 7 bases and V 1 base, and 8 bases lay outside the gene matches. DNA of the CDR3: TGTGCCAGCAGTTACTGGGGACAGGGAGTCAATGAGCAGTACTTC. Its translation is CASSYWGQGVNEQYF.

The V call is TRBV5-4, the J call TRBJ2-1; 12 bases align to TRBD2. With V trimmed by 3 bases and J by 1 base, 8 bases remained unmatched. This CDR3 is 18 amino acids long. Looked up from germline, CDR1 is SGHNT and CDR2 is YYREEE (reference sequence). The CDR3 nucleotides read TGTGCCAGCAGCTGGGGGGGACTAGCGGGTATTTCCTACAATGAGCAGTTCTTC. Translated, it gives CASSWGGLAGISYNEQFF.

This clonotype has ten or more counts. The CDR3 DNA reads as TGCGCCAGCAGCTTGTATCCGGGACTAGCGGGAGGCGAAACAGATACGCAGTATTTT. It encodes CASSLYPGLAGGETDTQYF. The chain links TRBV5-1 to TRBJ2-3, with 15 bases lining up with TRBD2. The J segment lost 3 bases and the V segment lost 1 base, leaving 9 bases of the junction unmatched. This CDR3 comprises 19 residues. Germline V CDR1 and CDR2: SGHRS, YFSETQ. Drawing the rest from reference TRBV5-1 and TRBJ2-3, the complete variable domain is KAGVTQTPRYLIKTRGQQVTLSCSPISGHRSVSWYQQTPGQGLQFLFEYFSETQRNKGNFPGRFSGRQFSNSRSEMNVSTLELGDSALYLCASSLYPGLAGGETDTQYFGPGTRLTVL.

This clonotype was seen repeatedly, ten times or more. The rearrangement links TRBV29-1 to TRBJ2-5, with 7 bases identical to TRBD1. The CDR3 is made up of 15 amino acids. V was pared by 4 bases and J by 4 bases, with 12 bases of the junction left unmatched. Germline CDR1 reads SQVTM; CDR2 reads ANQGSEA. In DNA, the CDR3 is TGCAGCGTTGTCGACAGGGCACTATTAGGAGAGACCCAGTACTTC. Protein product: CSVVDRALLGETQYF.

This clonotype was found a few times. This chain links TRBV6-1 with TRBJ2-2; no clear D gene. This CDR3 contains 12 residues. V gave up 8 bases and J gave up 4 bases, with 8 bases separating them. The germline CDR1 and CDR2 sequences are MNHNS and SASEGT. The CDR3 nucleotides are TGTGCCAGCTGGATTCCCACCGGGGAGCTGTTTTTT. This codes for CASWIPTGELFF.

The chain combines TRBV6-5 with TRBJ2-7, with 11 bases aligning to TRBD2. J gave up 4 bases and V 2 bases, and 4 bases lay outside the gene matches. CDR1 and CDR2 from the germline V gene are MNHEY and SVGAGI. The CDR3 extends over 15 amino acids. The CDR3 is CASSYGSGGGYEQYF. CDR3 in DNA: TGTGCCAGCAGTTACGGTAGCGGGGGGGGGTACGAGCAGTACTTC.

This clonotype has ten or more counts. V usage is TRBV18 and J usage is TRBJ2-5, with D uncertain. The V gene lost 3 bases and the J gene lost 0 bases, with 5 bases spanning the gap. CDR3 length: 13 residues. Germline V lookup: CDR1 KGHSH, CDR2 LQKENI. Here the CDR3 DNA reads TGTGCCAGCTCACCTCCCGACCAAGAGACCCAGTACTTC. Its translation is CASSPPDQETQYF. Looking up the rest from reference TRBV18 and TRBJ2-5 gives the full variable domain: NAGVMQNPRHLVRRRGQEARLRCSPMKGHSHVYWYRQLPEEGLKFMVYLQKENIIDESGMPKERFSAEFPKEGPSILRIQQVVRGDSAAYFCASSPPDQETQYFGPGTRLLVL.

Many counts were recorded for this clonotype. This chain links TRBV2 with TRBJ2-2; D is unclear. The CDR3 spans 12 residues. The ends were cut back, 1 base at V and 6 bases at J, with 3 bases in the middle. Germline CDR1 SNHLY, CDR2 FYNNEI. The CDR3 nucleotides read TGTGCCAGCAGTGAAGGGGCCGGGGAGCTGTTTTTT. Its translation is CASSEGAGELFF.

This clonotype was observed a few times. J is TRBJ2-1 and V is TRBV3-1; maybe TRBD2 (7 bases). Trimming took 0 bases from V and 3 from J, leaving 18 bases between them. Per the germline V gene, CDR1 is LGHDT and CDR2 is YNNKEL (reference sequence). The CDR3 has 18 amino acids. Here the CDR3 reads CASSQDPRVGGGYNEQFF. The CDR3 DNA sequence: TGTGCCAGCAGCCAAGATCCTCGGGTGGGAGGGGGCTACAATGAGCAGTTCTTC.

This chain links TRBV12-3 or TRBV12-4 with TRBJ1-1, with 10 bases fitting TRBD1. This CDR3 has 14 residues. Germline trimming cut 7 bases from V and 4 bases from J; bases unmatched to any gene: 6. The DNA of the CDR3 is TGTGCCAGCAACGCGGGACAGGGGTCCACTGAAGCTTTCTTT. Translated: CASNAGQGSTEAFF.

This clonotype appeared many times. The V call is TRBV7-8, the J call TRBJ1-5; D is ambiguous. Trimming left V 5 bases short and J 3 bases short, with 11 bases between. The CDR3 length is 14 residues. Germline assignment: CDR1 SGHVS and CDR2 FQNEAQ. The CDR3 DNA is TGTGCCAGCAGCGCGGGTAGGACCAATCAGCCCCAGCATTTT. This sequence encodes CASSAGRTNQPQHF.

This clonotype was seen many times. This chain joins TRBV6-5 and TRBJ1-1, with D uncertain. This CDR3 is 14 amino acids long. CDR1 and CDR2 (germline): MNHEY, SVGAGI. Trimming stripped 0 bases from V and 3 bases from J, with 8 bases between. The CDR3 sequence: CASSYSARHTEAFF. Written as DNA, the CDR3 is TGTGCCAGCAGTTACTCGGCCAGGCACACTGAAGCTTTCTTT.

There are many counts of this clonotype. The chain uses TRBV28 and TRBJ2-1; 8 bases line up with TRBD1. Germline trimming cut 5 bases from V and 6 bases from J; bases unmatched to any gene: 0. Germline assignment: CDR1 MDHEN and CDR2 SYDVKM. This CDR3 has 12 residues. The CDR3 nucleotides are TGTGCCAGCAGTACAGGGGGCAATGAGCAGTTCTTC. It is translated as CASSTGGNEQFF.

This clonotype was counted ten times or more. The CDR3 sequence: CASSNPSGRGLPDTQYF. CDR3 bases: TGTGCCAGCAGCAACCCTAGCGGGAGAGGCTTACCAGATACGCAGTATTTT. The chain carries TRBV5-5 and TRBJ2-3, with 10 nucleotides matching TRBD2. Trimming removed 4 bases from V and 4 bases from J; junction bases left unmatched: 12. Germline assignment: CDR1 SGHKS and CDR2 YYEKEE (reference sequence). CDR3 size: 17 residues.

This clonotype was counted many times. This chain joins TRBV7-9 and TRBJ2-1; 8 positions agree with TRBD1. V was pared by 3 bases and J by 8 bases, with 9 bases of the junction left unmatched. CDR1 and CDR2 from the germline V gene are SEHNR and FQNEAQ (reference sequence). This CDR3 contains 15 residues. CDR3 loop: CASSFWQGASDEQFF. The CDR3 region has the DNA TGTGCCAGCAGCTTCTGGCAGGGGGCATCCGATGAGCAGTTCTTC.

V gene TRBV9 combines with J gene TRBJ1-4; D is ambiguous. The CDR3 has 11 residues. Trimming cost V 5 bases and J 7 bases, with 6 bases left between them. Germline lookup yields CDR1 SGDLS and CDR2 YYNGEE. The CDR3 bases are TGTGCCAGCAGGGAATCTGAAAAACTGTTTTTT. Amino acids: CASRESEKLFF.